This T cell receptor (beta chain) was captured by sequencing in a study of T cells in localized non-small cell lung cancer. As to this clone: What it binds is not known.

Germline CDR1 and CDR2: SGDLS and YYNGEE. The V and J ends lost 0 bases and 2 bases, in that order; junction bases with no gene match: 3. This CDR3 contains 17 residues. Points from the study as a whole: Longer overall survival was linked to higher blood T cell density. Median approximately 61 top-100 tumor clones were shared with paired adjacent lung. Tumor samples were not multi-region, leaving intratumor heterogeneity unexcluded. It was uninvolved adjacent lung that showed the highest T cell clonality, exceeding tumor.

Sequenced by immunoSEQ multiplex PCR; TCRdb stores in-frame clones only, minus some. This sample carries roughly 25,000 clones, roughly 90% of them seen once, and the ten largest clones take roughly 15%. The V gene is TRBV9, the J gene TRBJ2-1; the match to TRBD2 covers 12 bases. The sample was peripheral blood, taken before any cancer treatment. This TCR was recovered from a man between 40 and 70 years old with stage III squamous cell lung carcinoma. DNA of the CDR3: TGTGCCAGCAGCGTAGTCGCTAGCGGGGGGGCCTACAATGAGCAGTTCTTC. Protein product: CASSVVASGGAYNEQFF.